Shown below are 29 T cell receptor beta chains from a single sample sequenced in a study of T cell repertoires in cytomegalovirus infection. TCRdb processed the reads anew with MiXCR; each CDR3 protein has one entry. The profile shows approximately 190,000 distinct CDR3 sequences, roughly 9.8% of them singletons. Material: PBMCs. These receptors came from a human donor in good health (CMV status not recorded). Some clones in this sample may be carry-over from other donors' samples.

This clonotype was seen only a few times. The V call is TRBV11-2, the J call TRBJ1-1; D gene uncertain. The germline gives CDR1 SGHAT, CDR2 FQNNGV. This CDR3 region has 11 residues. The V gene lost 1 base and the J gene lost 7 bases, with 4 bases spanning the gap. The CDR3 sequence: CASSLAVEAFF. CDR3 nucleotides: TGTGCCAGCAGCTTAGCAGTTGAAGCTTTCTTT.

Many counts were recorded for this clonotype. The J gene is TRBJ1-2, the V gene TRBV20-1; D call uncertain. Per the germline V gene, CDR1 is DFQATT and CDR2 is SNEGSKA (reference sequence). The germline V and J ends were trimmed by 1 base and 8 bases, with 17 bases remaining between them. This CDR3 is 14 amino acids long. CDR3 protein: CSARVGSTATGYTF. As DNA, the CDR3 is TGCAGTGCTAGAGTTGGATCTACGGCTACGGGCTACACCTTC.

The table lists this clonotype with many counts. The CDR3 DNA sequence: TGTGCCAGCAGCTTAGTCCGAGGGGGTGTTCAGGGGCTCGGCCCAACTGAAGCTTTCTTT. This translates into CASSLVRGGVQGLGPTEAFF. The rearrangement joins TRBV7-2 to TRBJ1-1; the D gene is possibly TRBD1 (6 bases). The germline CDR1 and CDR2 sequences are SGHTA and FQGNSA. Trimming shortened V by 1 base and J by 5 bases, and 29 bases separated the two germline ends. The CDR3 runs to 20 residues.

This clonotype has ten or more counts. The chain couples TRBV12-3 or TRBV12-4 to TRBJ1-1; D gene ambiguous. The CDR3 totals 14 residues. The V end lost 0 bases, the J end lost 5 bases, and 10 bases lay between the germline ends. As DNA, the CDR3 is TGTGCCAGCAGTTTAGCCAGGCTCGGAACTGAAGCTTTCTTT. Residues: CASSLARLGTEAFF.

This clonotype has just a few counts. The V gene is TRBV19, the J gene TRBJ2-5; a possible D gene is TRBD2 (6 bases). V lost 1 base and J lost 5, with 17 bases in between. The germline V gene encodes CDR1 LNHDA and CDR2 SQIVND (reference sequence). The CDR3 contains 16 residues. DNA for the CDR3: TGTGCCAGTAGTATAGTGGTCGGGGGAGGAAGCGAGACCCAGTACTTC. Its translation: CASSIVVGGGSETQYF.

Notes on this clonotype: At one boundary the junction diverges from the germline segment, which might be a read error. The V gene is TRBV7-2, the J gene TRBJ2-7, with TRBD1 as a possible D gene (5 bases). The CDR3 covers 13 residues. Germline V gene data show CDR1 as SGHTA and CDR2 as FQGNSA. The CDR3 sequence is CASSLGTNYGQYF. The CDR3, as DNA: TGTGCCAGCAGCTTAGGGACAAACTACGGGCAGTACTTC.

J is TRBJ2-3 and V is TRBV29-1; TRBD2 agrees at 11 bases. CDR1 is SQVTM and CDR2 is ANQGSEA in the germline V gene. CDR3 size: 16 residues. V gave up 0 bases and J gave up 3 bases; unmatched junction bases: 5. The CDR3 loop is CSVEDEGTSGTDTQYF. CDR3 sequence (DNA): TGCAGCGTTGAAGATGAGGGGACTAGCGGTACAGATACGCAGTATTTT.

This clonotype was picked up many times. The gene calls are TRBV19 and TRBJ1-1; unclear D gene. Germline CDR1 LNHDA, CDR2 SQIVND (reference sequence). This CDR3 spans 12 amino acids. V lost 7 bases and J 5 bases, leaving 11 bases between the germline ends. CDR3 sequence reads: CASKSMGTEAFF. CDR3 bases: TGTGCCAGTAAGAGCATGGGGACTGAAGCTTTCTTT.

This clonotype was detected ten times or more. The chain links TRBV28 to TRBJ1-1; no clear D gene. Trimming cost V 4 bases and J 5 bases, with 14 bases left between them. The CDR3 sequence is 14 residues long. The germline V gene encodes CDR1 MDHEN and CDR2 SYDVKM. In nucleotides, the CDR3 is TGTGCCAGCAGTTCCTCGACAAGAACGACTGAAGCTTTCTTT. Its protein product is CASSSSTRTTEAFF.

The table lists this clonotype with many counts. This CDR3 reads CASSRTGTGSSYEQYF. Here the CDR3 DNA reads TGTGCCAGCAGCCGTACCGGGACAGGGAGCTCCTACGAGCAGTACTTC. The V gene is TRBV7-2, the J gene TRBJ2-7, with TRBD1 identical over 9 bases. This CDR3 spans 16 amino acids. Trimming at V came to 5 bases and at J to 0 bases, leaving 8 bases not matched to a gene. Per germline, CDR1 SGHTA and CDR2 FQGNSA.

This clonotype was seen a handful of times. This chain joins TRBV4-3 and TRBJ2-4, with D perhaps TRBD1 (5 bases). Germline V CDR1 and CDR2: LGHNA, YSLEER. The CDR3 is made up of 13 amino acids. V was clipped by 5 bases and J by 5 bases, with 10 bases between them. The CDR3 is CASSDSAENIQYF. In DNA, the CDR3 is TGCGCCAGCAGCGACAGCGCGGAAAACATTCAGTACTTC.

The chain combines TRBV6-4 with TRBJ2-3; maybe TRBD2 (6 bases). The CDR3 is 15 residues long. The ends were cut back, 0 bases at V and 6 bases at J, with 13 bases in the middle. CDR1 is MRHNA and CDR2 is SNTAGT in the germline V gene. The CDR3 is CASSDSSGRTDTQYF. The DNA for the CDR3 is TGTGCCAGCAGTGACTCGAGCGGGCGTACGGATACGCAGTATTTT.

This clonotype has more than one count but fewer than ten. This sequence joins TRBV29-1 and TRBJ1-1; the D is unclear. The CDR3 has 12 amino acids. V lost 1 base and J lost 1, with 4 bases in between. Germline assignment: CDR1 SQVTM and CDR2 ANQGSEA. The CDR3 here is CSVEAWNTEAFF. DNA of the CDR3: TGCAGCGTTGAAGCGTGGAACACTGAAGCTTTCTTT.

This clonotype was picked up many times. V is TRBV7-2 and J is TRBJ2-5; 8 bases agree with TRBD2. Per germline, CDR1 SGHTA and CDR2 FQGNSA. V lost 5 bases to trimming and J lost 5 bases; unmatched junction nucleotides: 13. CDR3 length: 16 residues. The CDR3 is CASSPQGAGARETQYF. The CDR3 DNA follows: TGTGCCAGCAGCCCCCAGGGAGCGGGAGCCCGGGAGACCCAGTACTTC.

This clonotype was observed many times. The chain recombines TRBV7-2 with TRBJ1-1; D is unresolved. The germline gives CDR1 SGHTA, CDR2 FQGNSA. This CDR3 comprises 16 residues. The germline V and J ends were trimmed by 1 base and 0 bases, with 12 bases remaining between them. The CDR3 DNA reads TGTGCCAGCAGCTTAGTCGGCAGCGGACTGAACACTGAAGCTTTCTTT. The encoded protein is CASSLVGSGLNTEAFF.

Ten or more counts support this clonotype. CDR3 amino acids: CASSFPGLKSTDTQYF. CDR3 in DNA: TGTGCCAGCAGCTTCCCGGGACTGAAAAGCACAGATACGCAGTATTTT. The rearrangement uses TRBV7-2 and TRBJ2-3; D perhaps matches TRBD2 (6 bases). V lost 3 bases, J lost 0 bases, and 13 bases lay in between. Germline-derived CDR1 and CDR2 are SGHTA and FQGNSA. The CDR3 covers 16 residues.

This clonotype has at least ten counts. The J gene is TRBJ2-6, the V gene TRBV7-2; D may be TRBD1 or TRBD2 (5 bases each). CDR1 and CDR2 from the germline V gene are SGHTA and FQGNSA. The ends were cut back, 5 bases at V and 3 bases at J, with 14 bases in the middle. This CDR3 has 16 residues. The CDR3 protein is CASSEGLGLGANVLTF. In DNA form, the CDR3 reads TGTGCCAGCAGCGAGGGGTTGGGGCTTGGGGCCAACGTCCTGACTTTC.

The table lists this clonotype with a few counts. V is TRBV28 and J is TRBJ1-5; perhaps TRBD1 as D (6 bases). V was clipped by 5 bases and J by 5 bases, with 16 bases between them. This CDR3 spans 15 amino acids. CDR1 and CDR2 (germline): MDHEN, SYDVKM. The CDR3 bases are TGTGCCAGCAGTAACAACCAGGGGAGCCATCAGCCCCAGCATTTT. It yields the protein CASSNNQGSHQPQHF.

This clonotype came up many times. The gene calls are TRBV7-8 and TRBJ2-1; possibly TRBD1 for D (5 bases). The length of the CDR3 is 16 residues. Germline lookup yields CDR1 SGHVS and CDR2 FQNEAQ. Trimming took 1 base from V and 3 from J, leaving 13 bases between them. The CDR3: CASSLVARTNYNEQFF. CDR3 DNA: TGTGCCAGCAGCTTAGTCGCTCGGACAAACTACAATGAGCAGTTCTTC.

This clonotype was recorded many times. V is TRBV12-3 or TRBV12-4 and J is TRBJ2-7, with TRBD2 as a possible D gene (5 bases). V shed 0 bases and J shed 3 bases, with 9 bases lying between them. The CDR3 runs 14 residues. CDR3 nucleotides: TGTGCCAGCAGTTTAGCGAGCGGATTCTACGAGCAGTACTTC. Encoded protein: CASSLASGFYEQYF.

This clonotype has at least ten counts. The rearrangement uses TRBV28 and TRBJ1-2; tentative D call: TRBD1 (5 bases). Trimming cost V 6 bases and J 7 bases, with 18 bases left between them. The CDR3 runs 14 residues. CDR1 MDHEN and CDR2 SYDVKM come from the germline V gene. CDR3 region: CASRSDTRRGGYTF. The CDR3 coding sequence is TGTGCCAGCAGATCGGACACAAGGAGGGGTGGCTACACCTTC.

This clonotype has ten or more counts. V is TRBV11-3 and J is TRBJ2-1; D is possibly TRBD1 (6 bases). This CDR3 has 15 amino acids. Germline V lookup: CDR1 SGHNT, CDR2 YENEEA. Trimming stripped 3 bases from V and 0 bases from J, with 9 bases between. DNA of the CDR3: TGTGCCAGCAGCTTGGACAGCTACTCCTACAATGAGCAGTTCTTC. It is translated as CASSLDSYSYNEQFF.

This clonotype was counted a few times. This rearrangement joins TRBV19 to TRBJ1-1; D is perhaps TRBD1 (5 bases). Trimming took 5 bases from V and 4 from J, leaving 11 bases between them. Germline V CDR1 and CDR2: LNHDA, SQIVND (reference sequence). CDR3 size: 13 residues. CDR3 residues: CASSLTVSTEAFF. CDR3 coding DNA: TGTGCCAGTAGTCTGACAGTATCCACTGAAGCTTTCTTT.

This clonotype was seen many times. The chain has TRBV7-2 and TRBJ2-7; tentatively, D is TRBD1 (6 bases). Trimming left V 5 bases short and J 1 base short, with 9 bases between. CDR1 and CDR2 from the germline V gene are SGHTA and FQGNSA. The CDR3 consists of 13 residues. The CDR3 DNA reads as TGTGCCAGCAGCCCCAGGGGATCCTACGAGCAGTACTTC. Protein: CASSPRGSYEQYF.

This clonotype has more than one count but fewer than ten. The chain carries TRBV19 and TRBJ2-7, with D hard to call. The CDR3 sequence is 14 residues long. Trimming pared 3 bases from V and 3 bases from J, leaving 12 bases between. Per the germline V gene, CDR1 is LNHDA and CDR2 is SQIVND (reference sequence). CDR3 loop: CASSIGYPGYEQYF. The DNA for the CDR3 is TGTGCCAGTAGTATTGGGTACCCTGGCTACGAGCAGTACTTC.

This clonotype was counted between two and nine times. V and J are TRBV24-1 and TRBJ2-1; the D is unclear. The CDR3 has 14 amino acids. Germline V CDR1 and CDR2: KGHDR, SFDVKD. Trimming removed 7 bases from V and 9 bases from J, with 18 bases in between. CDR3 in amino acids: CATSPRVSVGEQFF. The CDR3 DNA is TGTGCCACCAGCCCCAGAGTGTCAGTAGGTGAGCAGTTCTTC.

The chain uses TRBV7-9 and TRBJ1-2; D call uncertain. The germline V gene encodes CDR1 SEHNR and CDR2 FQNEAQ (reference sequence). The ends were cut back, 2 bases at V and 1 base at J, with 11 bases in the middle. The CDR3 runs to 15 residues. CDR3 coding DNA: TGTGCCAGCAGCTTATCCGACGGCATTAACTATGGCTACACCTTC. Residues: CASSLSDGINYGYTF.

This clonotype has a handful of counts. This chain joins TRBV6-1 and TRBJ1-2, with 9 bases that match TRBD1. This CDR3 has 15 residues. V trimming: 3 bases; J trimming: 3 bases; junction bases outside the gene matches: 5. From germline, CDR1 is MNHNS and CDR2 SASEGT. CDR3 in DNA: TGTGCCAGCAGTGAGCCGGACAGGGGTTACTATGGCTACACCTTC. Protein sequence: CASSEPDRGYYGYTF.

Ten or more counts support this clonotype. V usage is TRBV7-2 and J usage is TRBJ2-1; TRBD2 matches 12 bases. Trimming cost V 6 bases and J 7 bases; bases outside gene matches: 10. Germline V gene sequence: CDR1 SGHTA, CDR2 FQGNSA. The CDR3 is 16 residues long. The CDR3 DNA follows: TGTGCCAGCAGGTCGCAACTAGCGGGAGGAGAAAATGAGCAGTTCTTC. It yields the protein CASRSQLAGGENEQFF.